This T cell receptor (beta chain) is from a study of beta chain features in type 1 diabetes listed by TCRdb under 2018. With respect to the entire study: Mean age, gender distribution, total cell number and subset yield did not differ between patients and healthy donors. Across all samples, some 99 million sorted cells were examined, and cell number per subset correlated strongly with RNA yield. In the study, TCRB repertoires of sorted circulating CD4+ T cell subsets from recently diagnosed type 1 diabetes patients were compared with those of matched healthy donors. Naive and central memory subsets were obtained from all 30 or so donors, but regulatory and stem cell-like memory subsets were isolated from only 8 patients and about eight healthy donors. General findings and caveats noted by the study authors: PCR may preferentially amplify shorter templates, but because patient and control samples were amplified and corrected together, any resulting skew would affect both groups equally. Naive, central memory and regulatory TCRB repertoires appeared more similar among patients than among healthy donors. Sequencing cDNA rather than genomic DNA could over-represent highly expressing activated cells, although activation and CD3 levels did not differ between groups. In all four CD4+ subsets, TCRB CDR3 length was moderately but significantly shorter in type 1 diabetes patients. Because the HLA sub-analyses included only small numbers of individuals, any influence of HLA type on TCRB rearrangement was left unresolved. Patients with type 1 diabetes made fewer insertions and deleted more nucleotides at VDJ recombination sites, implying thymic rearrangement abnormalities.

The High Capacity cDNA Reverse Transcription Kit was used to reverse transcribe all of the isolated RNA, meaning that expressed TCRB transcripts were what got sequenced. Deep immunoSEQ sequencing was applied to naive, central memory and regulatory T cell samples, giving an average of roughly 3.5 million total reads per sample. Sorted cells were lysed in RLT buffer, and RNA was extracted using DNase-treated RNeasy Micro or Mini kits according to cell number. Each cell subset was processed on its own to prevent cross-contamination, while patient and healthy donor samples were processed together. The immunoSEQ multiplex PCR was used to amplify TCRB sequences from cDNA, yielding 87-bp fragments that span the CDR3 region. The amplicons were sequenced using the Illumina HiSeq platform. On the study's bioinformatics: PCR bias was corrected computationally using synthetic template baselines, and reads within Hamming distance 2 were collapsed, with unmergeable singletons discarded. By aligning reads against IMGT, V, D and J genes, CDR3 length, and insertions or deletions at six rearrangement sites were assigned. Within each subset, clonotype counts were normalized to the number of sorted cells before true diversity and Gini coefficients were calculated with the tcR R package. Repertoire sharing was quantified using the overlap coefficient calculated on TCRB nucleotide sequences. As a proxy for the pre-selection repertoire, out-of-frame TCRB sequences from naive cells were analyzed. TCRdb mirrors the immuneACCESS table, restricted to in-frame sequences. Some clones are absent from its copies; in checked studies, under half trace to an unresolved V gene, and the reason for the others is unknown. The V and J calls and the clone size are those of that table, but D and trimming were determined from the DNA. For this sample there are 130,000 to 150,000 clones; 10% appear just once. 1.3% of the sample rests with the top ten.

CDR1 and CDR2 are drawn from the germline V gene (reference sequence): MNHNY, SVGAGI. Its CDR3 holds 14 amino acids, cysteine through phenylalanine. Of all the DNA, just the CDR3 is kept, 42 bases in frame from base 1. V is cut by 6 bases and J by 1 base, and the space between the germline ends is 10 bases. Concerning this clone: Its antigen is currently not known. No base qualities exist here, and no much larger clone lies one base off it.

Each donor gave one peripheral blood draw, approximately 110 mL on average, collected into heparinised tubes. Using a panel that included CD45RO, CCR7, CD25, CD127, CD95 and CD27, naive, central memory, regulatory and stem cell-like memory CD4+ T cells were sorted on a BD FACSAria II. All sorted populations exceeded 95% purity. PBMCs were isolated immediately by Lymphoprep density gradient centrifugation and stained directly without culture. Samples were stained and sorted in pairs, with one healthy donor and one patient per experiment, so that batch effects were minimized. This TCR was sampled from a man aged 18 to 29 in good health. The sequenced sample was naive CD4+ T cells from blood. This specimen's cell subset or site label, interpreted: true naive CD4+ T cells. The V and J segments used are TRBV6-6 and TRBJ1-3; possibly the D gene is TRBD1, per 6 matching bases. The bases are TGTGCCAGCAGCACCGACAGGTCTGGAAACACCATATATTTT. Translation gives CASSTDRSGNTIYF.